The text below deals with one T cell receptor beta chain. The CDR3 covers 15 residues. CDR1 and CDR2 (germline): SGHRS, YFSETQ. The ends lost 4 bases at V and 7 bases at J; junction bases unmatched: 3. Original handling: Amplifying reference gene primers gave estimates of nucleated cell counts. Using immunoSEQ multiplex PCR, the repertoire was profiled, and TCRdb retains in-frame clones only, with some absent. The V and J calls and clone size are taken from that table; D and trimming were inferred from the DNA. The data show about 250,000 clones, approximately 89% seen once. This sample was included in a study of blood T cell repertoires in COVID-19. Study-wide context: PBMCs, B-cell-depleted T cells, or T cells provided the cDNA or gDNA that made up the material.

The origin of this receptor is a woman aged 55-75 years who had recovered from COVID-19. The chain employs TRBV5-1 and TRBJ2-1; 15 bases are shared with TRBD2. The sample taken for sequencing was peripheral blood. The CDR3 spells CASSPGLAGGNEQFF. For the CDR3, the DNA is TGCGCCAGCAGCCCCGGACTAGCGGGGGGGAATGAGCAGTTCTTC.